This T cell receptor beta chain was obtained from a study of blood T cell repertoires in COVID-19 (dated by TCRdb to 2020 to 2022). Regarding the complete study: Collaborator samples came from the United States, Italy and Spain and covered acute and convalescent phases of COVID-19. The material from the prospective study consisted of cDNA or gDNA derived from T cells, B-cell-depleted T cells, or PBMCs. Subjects who had been exposed to COVID-19, were actively infected with it, or had recovered from it provided the deeply sampled blood TCRbeta repertoires that made up the dataset. The repertoires were made available in a free public database intended to serve as a resource for research on the immune response to SARS-CoV-2. Samples were obtained from the ongoing ImmuneRACE study (first 160 participants) and from about 1,300 subjects provided by 6 global collaborators. A de-identified subject ID, COVID-19 status, age in years and sex were almost always included in the sample metadata. Where available, HLA class I and class II types were obtained from metadata supplied by the sample provider rather than from assay-based typing. Study-wide conclusions, independent of this receptor: The amount of clinical and demographic metadata varied by source and participant and was provided uncurated.

Unmatched junction bases come to 9, with V trimmed by 1 base and J by 11 bases. The CDR1 and CDR2 encoded by the germline V gene are MDHEN and SYDVKM. Measured from the cysteine to the phenylalanine, the CDR3 is 15 residues long. The DNA shown is the 45-base CDR3, in frame from base 1. A remark on this clone: The clone's antigen remains unknown. No base-level quality is on record; no much larger clone is a single base apart.

The immunoSEQ Assay, a bias-controlled multiplex PCR, was used to amplify TCRbeta CDR3 regions from genomic DNA. Under the source paper's analysis protocol: Nucleated cell counts per sample were estimated from amplification of reference gene primers within the assay. To quantify the absolute abundance of each unique TCRbeta CDR3 rearrangement, sequence reads were collapsed and filtered. For each sample, productive Simpson clonality was calculated as the square root of Simpson's diversity index across productive rearrangements. TCRdb retrieved this table from immuneACCESS and kept in-frame rearrangements only. Not all clones are present; in checked studies, unresolved V genes account for under half, and no reason is known for the remainder. Clonal size and the V and J genes are those of that table, whereas D and trimming came from the DNA. The sample records about 400,000 clones, roughly 88% of which are singletons. The top ten constitute around 0.91% of the sample.

Enrolling through a virtual design, the prospective study's participants ranged in age from roughly 18 to 89 years and lived across roughly 23 United States geographic areas. To assign participants to cohorts, the prospective study relied on clinical history that participants themselves reported in a screening survey and a study questionnaire. Each participant in the prospective study had whole blood, serum and a nasopharyngeal or oropharyngeal swab collected by mobile phlebotomists. Participants in the prospective study had the option to provide additional blood draws and questionnaires over an approximately 2-month period. Before DNA extraction, blood samples from the prospective study were shipped at room temperature or frozen.

Sequencing was performed on PBMCs or T cells enriched from blood (not recorded which). This TCR was sampled from a woman aged 25 to 39 with acute COVID-19. The V and J genes are TRBV28 and TRBJ2-2, and TRBD1 matches 8 of the central bases. The bases are TGTGCCAGCAGTTTATCCGTCCCCGGACAGGGAGAGCTGTTTTTT. The resulting protein is CASSLSVPGQGELFF. When the CDR3 is completed using the reference TRBV28 and TRBJ2-2 genes on either side, the full variable domain is DVKVTQSSRYLVKRTGEKVFLECVQDMDHENMFWYRQDPGLGLRLIYFSYDVKMKEKGDIPEGYSVSREKKERFSLILESASTNQTSMYLCASSLSVPGQGELFFGEGSRLTVL.